This TCR beta chain was recorded in a study of blood T cell repertoires in COVID-19. About the study: Sites across the United States, Italy and Spain contributed samples from acute and convalescent COVID-19. Sample material is recorded as cDNA or gDNA derived from T cells, B-cell-depleted T cells, or PBMCs.

The authors' processing: Reference gene primer amplification gave estimated nucleated cell counts. Libraries were prepared by immunoSEQ multiplex PCR; TCRdb keeps only in-frame clonotypes and omits some of them. That table supplies the V and J calls and clone size; D and trimming were determined from the DNA. The sample includes about 69,000 clones, 82% of them seen just once. CDR3 size: 13 residues. The chain uses TRBV21-1 and TRBJ1-3; the table names TRBD1, a call not compared with the DNA. TRBV21-1 is described as a pseudogene. This clonotype originated in a human donor in a cohort sampled during active COVID-19. What was sequenced was peripheral blood. The CDR3 bases are TGTGCCGACCGGACAGGGCCTGGAAACACCATATATTTT. Residues: CADRTGPGNTIYF.